A single sample gave rise to the 30 T cell receptor beta chains below, sequenced in a study of OX40 agonist ivuxolimab in advanced cancers. Sequencing was performed with immunoSEQ multiplex PCR; in TCRdb, only in-frame clones are kept and a portion is missing. The data contain roughly 75,000 clones, over 75% of them singletons. Sequenced here: CD4+ or CD8+ T cells sorted from blood, sampled in a trial of the OX40 agonist ivuxolimab. Receptors were obtained from an adult with an advanced solid tumor such as melanoma, head and neck, liver or kidney cancer.

The CDR3 spells CASSLWGLAGERDEQYF. The CDR3 coding sequence is TGTGCCAGCAGTTTATGGGGACTAGCGGGAGAGCGCGACGAGCAGTACTTC. V gene TRBV27 combines with J gene TRBJ2-7, with TRBD2 identical over 14 bases. V lost 1 base, J lost 5 bases, and 7 bases stayed unmatched. The CDR3 has 17 amino acids. Germline-derived CDR1 and CDR2 are MNHEY and SMNVEV (reference sequence).

This chain links TRBV7-3 with TRBJ2-5; unclear D gene. This CDR3 has 12 amino acids. Germline V lookup: CDR1 SGHTA, CDR2 FQGTGA. Trimming removed 4 bases from V and 5 bases from J, with 8 bases in between. The CDR3 sequence is CASSYPGETQYF. CDR3 bases: TGTGCCAGCAGCTACCCCGGGGAGACCCAGTACTTC.

The J gene is TRBJ1-1, the V gene TRBV5-6; D is undetermined. Trimming took off 4 bases at V and 6 bases at J, with 16 bases between the two ends. Germline loops: CDR1 SGHDT, CDR2 YYEEEE. This CDR3 has 14 amino acids. CDR3: CASSHPPGTPEAFF. The CDR3, as DNA: TGTGCCAGCAGCCACCCCCCGGGAACCCCTGAAGCTTTCTTT.

A word on this clone: The same CDR3 also results from other DNA sequences found in this sample. The chain has TRBV9 and TRBJ1-1; 7 bases match TRBD1. The CDR3 contains 13 residues. CDR1 is SGDLS, CDR2 YYNGEE, per germline. V shed 1 base and J 4 bases; nucleotides not matched to a gene: 1. In DNA, the CDR3 is TGTGCCAGCAGCGTATCAGGGGGCACTGAAGCTTTCTTT. Its protein is CASSVSGGTEAFF.

The genes are TRBV7-9 and TRBJ2-1; 7 nucleotides match TRBD2. CDR3 size: 15 residues. CDR1 and CDR2 from the germline V gene are SEHNR and FQNEAQ (reference sequence). J gave up 3 bases and V 2 bases, and 4 bases lay outside the gene matches. The CDR3 nucleotides are TGTGCCAGCAGCTTAAGCGGGACCCTCTACAATGAGCAGTTCTTC. This translates into CASSLSGTLYNEQFF.

The chain combines TRBV27 with TRBJ2-2; D not certain. The CDR3 extends over 12 amino acids. The V end was cut by 5 bases, the J end by 4 bases, with 5 bases between. The germline V gene has CDR1 MNHEY and CDR2 SMNVEV (reference sequence). CDR3 bases: TGTGCCAGCAGTCCCATCACCGGGGAGCTGTTTTTT. Translated, it gives CASSPITGELFF.

This chain links TRBV7-2 with TRBJ2-1; TRBD2 is a possible D gene (5 bases). The CDR3 loop spans 13 amino acids. The V gene lost 3 bases and the J gene lost 8 bases, with 11 bases spanning the gap. CDR1 and CDR2 from the germline V gene are SGHTA and FQGNSA. This CDR3 reads CASSFLAYDEQFF. CDR3 sequence (DNA): TGTGCCAGCAGCTTTCTAGCTTACGATGAGCAGTTCTTC. Based on the CDR3 plus reference TRBV7-2 and TRBJ2-1, the full variable domain is GAGVSQSPSNKVTEKGKDVELRCDPISGHTALYWYRQSLGQGLEFLIYFQGNSAPDKSGLPSDRFSAERTGGSVSTLTIQRTQQEDSAVYLCASSFLAYDEQFFGPGTRLTVL.

V is TRBV30 and J is TRBJ2-3; D gene uncertain. The CDR3 covers 8 residues. Per germline, CDR1 GTSNPN and CDR2 SVGIG (reference sequence). Written as DNA, the CDR3 is TGTGTTGTAGATACGCAGTATTTT. Translating it yields CVVDTQYF.

The gene calls are TRBV27 and TRBJ2-1, with D unresolved. V dropped 0 bases and J dropped 7 bases, with 7 bases sitting between them. Germline assignment: CDR1 MNHEY and CDR2 SMNVEV (reference sequence). The CDR3 consists of 13 residues. CDR3 amino acids: CASSLSVGNEQFF. CDR3 coding DNA: TGTGCCAGCAGTTTATCTGTGGGGAATGAGCAGTTCTTC.

The V call is TRBV9, the J call TRBJ1-6; a possible D gene is TRBD1 (6 bases). V dropped 0 bases and J dropped 7 bases, with 11 bases sitting between them. The CDR3 totals 15 residues. The germline V gene has CDR1 SGDLS and CDR2 YYNGEE. Written as DNA, the CDR3 is TGTGCCAGCAGCGTAGAAGGGGGGGCAAATTCACCCCTCCACTTT. It encodes CASSVEGGANSPLHF.

The chain couples TRBV27 to TRBJ2-1; 9 bases agree with TRBD2. The CDR3 contains 14 residues. Germline loops: CDR1 MNHEY, CDR2 SMNVEV (reference sequence). Trimming cost V 3 bases and J 6 bases; bases outside gene matches: 3. The CDR3 DNA reads as TGTGCCAGCAGTTTGGCGGGAGGGCCCAATGAGCAGTTCTTC. As protein: CASSLAGGPNEQFF.

The chain couples TRBV5-5 to TRBJ2-1, with 9 nucleotides matching TRBD2. The germline V gene encodes CDR1 SGHKS and CDR2 YYEKEE (reference sequence). V shed 0 bases, J shed 8 bases, and the junction held 9 bases outside the gene matches. The CDR3 loop spans 16 amino acids. The CDR3 DNA sequence: TGTGCCAGCAGCTTGGTGGGTCTAGCGGGATACGATGAGCAGTTCTTC. This encodes CASSLVGLAGYDEQFF. Complete variable domain (other parts from reference TRBV5-5 and TRBJ2-1): DAGVTQSPTHLIKTRGQQVTLRCSPISGHKSVSWYQQVLGQGPQFIFQYYEKEERGRGNFPDRFSARQFPNYSSELNVNALLLGDSALYLCASSLVGLAGYDEQFFGPGTRLTVL.

The chain uses TRBV5-6 and TRBJ1-1; D possibly corresponds to TRBD1 (5 bases). Trimming pared 4 bases from V and 6 bases from J, leaving 7 bases between. The V gene's germline CDR1 is SGHDT and CDR2 YYEEEE. This CDR3 contains 11 residues. In DNA, the CDR3 is TGTGCCAGCAGCCTGGGGGCTGAAGCTTTCTTT. Its protein product is CASSLGAEAFF. The full variable domain, with the rest looked up from reference TRBV5-6 and TRBJ1-1, is DAGVTQSPTHLIKTRGQQVTLRCSPKSGHDTVSWYQQALGQGPQFIFQYYEEEERQRGNFPDRFSGHQFPNYSSELNVNALLLGDSALYLCASSLGAEAFFGQGTRLTVV.

The chain recombines TRBV29-1 with TRBJ2-1; 7 bases are a match to TRBD2. The CDR3 contains 15 residues. CDR1 and CDR2 (germline): SQVTM, ANQGSEA. Trimming cost V 1 base and J 5 bases; bases outside gene matches: 8. For the CDR3, the DNA is TGCAGCGTTGAAGGTTCTAGCGGATCCCACAATGAGCAGTTCTTC. It translates to CSVEGSSGSHNEQFF.

V usage is TRBV7-9 and J usage is TRBJ1-1; 7 bases are a match to TRBD1. This CDR3 region has 15 residues. Germline lookup yields CDR1 SEHNR and CDR2 FQNEAQ (reference sequence). V gave up 1 base and J gave up 10 bases; unmatched junction bases: 12. CDR3 in DNA: TGTGCCAGCAGCTTAGTCTCCACAGGGGACCCTGCAGCTTTCTTT. It is translated as CASSLVSTGDPAAFF.

The rearrangement links TRBV7-6 to TRBJ2-1; TRBD2 aligns across 7 bases. The CDR3 loop spans 14 amino acids. V lost 0 bases to trimming and J lost 7 bases; unmatched junction nucleotides: 3. The germline CDR1 and CDR2 sequences are SGHVS and FNYEAQ. The CDR3 is CASSLAGGRNEQFF. CDR3 DNA: TGTGCCAGCAGCTTAGCGGGAGGGCGGAATGAGCAGTTCTTC.

The chain carries TRBV1 and TRBJ2-1; the D call in the table, TRBD2, was not verified against the DNA. TRBV1 is a listed pseudogene. The CDR3 extends over 18 amino acids. The CDR3 is CTSTQNRWEASSYNEQFF. Here the CDR3 DNA reads TGCACCAGCACCCAAAATCGATGGGAGGCCAGCTCCTACAATGAGCAGTTCTTC.

The rearrangement uses TRBV11-2 and TRBJ2-5; D perhaps matches TRBD1 (6 bases). V lost 0 bases and J 1 base, leaving 6 bases between the germline ends. CDR1 is SGHAT, CDR2 FQNNGV, per germline. CDR3 length: 14 amino acids. The CDR3 loop reads CASSLEDSQETQYF. Here the CDR3 DNA reads TGTGCCAGCAGCTTAGAGGACAGCCAAGAGACCCAGTACTTC.

The chain employs TRBV7-9 and TRBJ2-1, with D tentatively TRBD1 (6 bases). Per germline, CDR1 SEHNR and CDR2 FQNEAQ (reference sequence). This CDR3 is built from 15 residues. The V and J ends lost 7 bases and 9 bases respectively, with 22 bases between them. CDR3 nucleotides: TGTGCCAGCATTCCTCAGGGGCAGGGTAGGGGTGAGCAGTTCTTC. As protein: CASIPQGQGRGEQFF.

V gene TRBV5-1 combines with J gene TRBJ2-7, with 7 bases identical to TRBD1. Germline lookup yields CDR1 SGHRS and CDR2 YFSETQ. The CDR3 runs to 13 residues. The V gene end was trimmed by 3 bases and the J gene end by 4 bases; junction bases not matched to a gene: 4. The CDR3 nucleotides are TGCGCCAGCAGCTCTACAGGGGTTTACGAGCAGTACTTC. Protein sequence: CASSSTGVYEQYF.

The chain joins TRBV27 to TRBJ2-3, with D perhaps matching TRBD1 or TRBD2 (5 bases each). The CDR3 runs 15 residues. Trimming took 2 bases from V and 0 from J, leaving 9 bases between them. CDR1 is MNHEY and CDR2 is SMNVEV in the germline V gene (reference sequence). The CDR3 nucleotides are TGTGCCAGCAGTTTAATCGGGGCGAGCACAGATACGCAGTATTTT. Its protein is CASSLIGASTDTQYF.

The chain has TRBV28 and TRBJ2-7, with TRBD1 matching over 11 bases. Germline V gene lookup returns CDR1 MDHEN and CDR2 SYDVKM. The CDR3 consists of 19 residues. With 2 bases clipped from V and 1 base from J, the junction kept 13 bases outside the gene matches. The CDR3: CASSLTFLSGTGGSYEQYF. For the CDR3, the DNA is TGTGCCAGCAGTTTAACATTCTTATCCGGGACAGGGGGTTCCTACGAGCAGTACTTC. Full variable domain (outside the CDR3, taken from reference TRBV28 and TRBJ2-7): DVKVTQSSRYLVKRTGEKVFLECVQDMDHENMFWYRQDPGLGLRLIYFSYDVKMKEKGDIPEGYSVSREKKERFSLILESASTNQTSMYLCASSLTFLSGTGGSYEQYFGPGTRLTVT.

The CDR3 nucleotides read TGTGCCAGCAGTTTTTCAGGGGATGTGATCCCAGATACGCAGTATTTT. It yields the protein CASSFSGDVIPDTQYF. The chain uses TRBV27 and TRBJ2-3, with D possibly TRBD1 on 6 matching bases. The CDR3 consists of 16 residues. The germline V and J ends were trimmed by 3 bases and 4 bases, with 17 bases remaining between them. Per germline, CDR1 MNHEY and CDR2 SMNVEV (reference sequence).

This clone was counted a few times. The J gene is TRBJ1-1, the V gene TRBV4-1; TRBD1 matches at 7 bases. Germline CDR1 is MGHRA and CDR2 is YSYEKL. V dropped 2 bases and J dropped 5; count of bases not matched to a gene: 11. The CDR3 consists of 16 residues. The CDR3 here is CASSQSPNRGGTEAFF. The CDR3 DNA follows: TGCGCCAGCAGCCAAAGCCCTAACAGGGGAGGGACTGAAGCTTTCTTT.

The chain uses TRBV29-1 and TRBJ1-1; maybe TRBD1 (6 bases). This CDR3 is 12 amino acids long. V was clipped by 8 bases and J by 4 bases, with 14 bases between them. CDR1 and CDR2 (germline): SQVTM, ANQGSEA. The CDR3 nucleotides are TGCAGCACCTTGACAGGACCCACTGAAGCTTTCTTT. Translated, it gives CSTLTGPTEAFF.

The rearrangement links TRBV6-4 to TRBJ2-3; D uncertain. The CDR3 is made up of 15 amino acids. Germline lookup yields CDR1 MRHNA and CDR2 SNTAGT. Trimming cost V 0 bases and J 1 base, with 8 bases left between them. CDR3 amino acids: CASSDSSGGTDTQYF. CDR3 DNA: TGTGCCAGCAGTGACTCGTCTGGTGGCACAGATACGCAGTATTTT.

The rearrangement links TRBV2 to TRBJ2-3; no firm D call. Germline lookup yields CDR1 SNHLY and CDR2 FYNNEI. The CDR3 covers 13 residues. V gave up 7 bases and J gave up 4 bases, with 12 bases separating them. CDR3 coding DNA: TGTGCCAGCATAGGTCTTAACGCAGATACGCAGTATTTT. Amino acid sequence: CASIGLNADTQYF.

The genes are TRBV28 and TRBJ2-7, with 7 positions matching TRBD1. Trimming cost V 5 bases and J 4 bases; bases outside gene matches: 5. The germline V gene encodes CDR1 MDHEN and CDR2 SYDVKM. The length of the CDR3 is 13 residues. The CDR3 sequence is CASSPLGQYEQYF. Here the CDR3 DNA reads TGTGCCAGCAGTCCCTTGGGACAGTACGAGCAGTACTTC.

The gene calls are TRBV4-1 and TRBJ2-1; D might be TRBD1 (6 bases). V dropped 3 bases and J dropped 9 bases, with 12 bases sitting between them. Per the germline V gene, CDR1 is MGHRA and CDR2 is YSYEKL. The CDR3 has 13 residues. The CDR3 region has the DNA TGCGCCAGCAGCCATCCTCGAGGGGGTGAGCAGTTCTTC. Protein: CASSHPRGGEQFF.

This clone was recorded only once. The chain uses TRBV5-1 and TRBJ1-1; 7 bases map to TRBD1. Germline values: CDR1 SGHRS, CDR2 YFSETQ. V dropped 0 bases and J dropped 4; count of bases not matched to a gene: 6. The length of the CDR3 is 15 residues. The CDR3, as DNA: TGCGCCAGCAGCTTGGACAGGGGCGCAGGCACTGAAGCTTTCTTT. Translation gives CASSLDRGAGTEAFF.